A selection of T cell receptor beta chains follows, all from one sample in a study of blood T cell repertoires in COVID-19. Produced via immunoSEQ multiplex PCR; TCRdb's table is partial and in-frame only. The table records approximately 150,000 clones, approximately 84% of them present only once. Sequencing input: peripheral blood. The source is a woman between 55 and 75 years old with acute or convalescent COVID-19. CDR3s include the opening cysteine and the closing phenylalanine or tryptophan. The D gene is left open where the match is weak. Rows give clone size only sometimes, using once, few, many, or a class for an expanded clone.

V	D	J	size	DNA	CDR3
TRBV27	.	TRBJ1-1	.	TGTGCCAGCTCACAACAGAGACAGACTGAAGCTTTCTTT	CASSQQRQTEAFF
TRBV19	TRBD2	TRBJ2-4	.	TGTGCCAGTAGTGGCGGGAGGGCCGGAGGCAAAAACATTCAGTACTTC	CASSGGRAGGKNIQYF
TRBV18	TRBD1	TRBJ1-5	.	TGTGCCAGCTCACCACGGGACAGCAGGCAGCCCCAGCATTTT	CASSPRDSRQPQHF
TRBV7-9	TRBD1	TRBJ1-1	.	TGTGCCAGCACAGGGGGCCAGGTGGCTTTCTTT	CASTGGQVAFF
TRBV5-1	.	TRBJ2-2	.	TGCGCCAGCAGCTTGTATAAAGGGGAGCTGTTTTTT	CASSLYKGELFF
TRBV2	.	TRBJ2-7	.	TGTGCCAGCTTTGGACAGTCATCCTACGAGCAGTACTTC	CASFGQSSYEQYF
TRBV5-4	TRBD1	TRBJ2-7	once	TGTGCCAGCAGCCGGGGGACAGGGGGTTTTCACGAGCAGTACTTC	CASSRGTGGFHEQYF
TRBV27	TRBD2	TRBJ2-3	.	TGTGCCAGCAGTAGCCCGGGACTAGCAGATACGCAGTATTTT	CASSSPGLADTQYF
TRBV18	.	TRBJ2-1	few	TGTGCCAGCTCACCAGGGGCTCCTAGCGCAGCGCAGTTCTTC	CASSPGAPSAAQFF
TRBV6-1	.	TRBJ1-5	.	TGTGCCAGCAGTGAAACAGGTCTGCCCCAGCATTTT	CASSETGLPQHF
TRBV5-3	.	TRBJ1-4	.	TGTGCCAGAAGCCGAGACGGGACAAATAATAATGAAAAACTGTTTTTT	CARSRDGTNNNEKLFF
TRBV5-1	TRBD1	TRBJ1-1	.	TGCGCCAGCAGTAGAACCGACAGGGACGGCGCTTTCTTT	CASSRTDRDGAFF
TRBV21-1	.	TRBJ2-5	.	TGTGCCAGCAGCAAAGAAAAACCGGGACTAGCGGGGAATAAGACCCAGTACTTC	CASSKEKPGLAGNKTQYF
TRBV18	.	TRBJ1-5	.	TGTGCCAGCTCCCTCTTGAACAGGGCATGGAATCAGCCCCAGCATTTT	CASSLLNRAWNQPQHF
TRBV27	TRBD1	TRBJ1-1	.	TGTGCCAGCAGTTACAGGGGACCCACCACCGAAGCTTTCTTT	CASSYRGPTTEAFF
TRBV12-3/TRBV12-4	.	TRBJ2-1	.	TGTGCCAGCAGTTTGTTTAGCGACAATGAGCAGTTCTTC	CASSLFSDNEQFF
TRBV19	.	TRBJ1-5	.	TGTGCCAGTAGTTTCGGTGTGGATCAGCCCCAGCATTTT	CASSFGVDQPQHF
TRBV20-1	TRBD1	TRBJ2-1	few	TGCAGTGCTAGTTCCTTGACAGGGGGGAAGTTCTTC	CSASSLTGGKFF
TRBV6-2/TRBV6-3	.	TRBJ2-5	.	TGTGCCAGCGGCCGCTTCGGAGGAGAGACCCAGTACTTC	CASGRFGGETQYF
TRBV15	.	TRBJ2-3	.	TGTGCCACCAGCAGAGATCTAGTAACAGATACGCAGTATTTT	CATSRDLVTDTQYF
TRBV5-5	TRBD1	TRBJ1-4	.	TGTGCCAGCAGCTTCCCCGGGACAGGGGGGAGGGCAACTAATGAAAAACTGTTTTTT	CASSFPGTGGRATNEKLFF
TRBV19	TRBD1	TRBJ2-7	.	TGTGCCAGTAGCGGTCAGGCAGGGGGCTACGAGCAGTACTTC	CASSGQAGGYEQYF
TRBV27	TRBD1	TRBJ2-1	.	TGTGCCAGCAGTTTCTCGACAGGGCTAGAGCAGTTCTTC	CASSFSTGLEQFF
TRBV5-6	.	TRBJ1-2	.	TGTGCCAGCAGCTTGGAACAGGGCGTCTATGGCTACACCTTC	CASSLEQGVYGYTF
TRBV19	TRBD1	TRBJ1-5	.	TGTGCCAGTAGCATAACAGGGGAGGGCAATCAGCCCCAGCATTTT	CASSITGEGNQPQHF
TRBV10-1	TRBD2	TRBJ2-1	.	TGCGCCAGCGCAGGACTAGCGGGTGGCAATGAGCAGTTCTTC	CASAGLAGGNEQFF
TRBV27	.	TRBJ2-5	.	TGTGCCAGCAGTCCCCTCGCGAGCCGGAGGGAGTACTTC	CASSPLASRREYF
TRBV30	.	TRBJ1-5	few	TGTGCCTGGAGTTCCACATATAGCAATCAGCCCCAGCATTTT	CAWSSTYSNQPQHF
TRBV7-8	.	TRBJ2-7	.	TGTGCCAGCAGCTTAGCACCACAGGGTTTACCCTACGAGCAGTACTTC	CASSLAPQGLPYEQYF
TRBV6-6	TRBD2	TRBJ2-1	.	TGTGCCAGCAGTTACACCAGCGGGAGGGCCGGTGAGCAGTTCTTC	CASSYTSGRAGEQFF
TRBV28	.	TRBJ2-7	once	TGTGCCAGTAGTTCCGGGGTGAGGAGAGTACCCTACGAGCAGTACTTC	CASSSGVRRVPYEQYF
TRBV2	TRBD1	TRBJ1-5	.	TGTGCCAGCAGTGAAAACAGGGGGAATAGCAATCAGCCCCAGCATTTT	CASSENRGNSNQPQHF
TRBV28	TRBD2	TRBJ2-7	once	TGTGCCAGCAGTCTAGCGGGAGGGCCTTACGAGCAGTACTTC	CASSLAGGPYEQYF
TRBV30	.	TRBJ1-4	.	TGTGCCGCTCGCGGGGATGAAAAACTGTTTTTT	CAARGDEKLFF
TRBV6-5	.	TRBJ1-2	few	TGTGCCAGCAGTAACGGGAGGTCGAACTATGGCTACACCTTC	CASSNGRSNYGYTF
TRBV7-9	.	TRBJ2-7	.	TGTGCCAGCAGCTTACAATACGAGCAGTACTTC	CASSLQYEQYF
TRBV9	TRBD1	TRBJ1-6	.	TGTGCCAGCAGCTCACAGACAGGGGGCTATTCACCCCTCCACTTT	CASSSQTGGYSPLHF
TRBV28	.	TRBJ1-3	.	TGTGCCACCCTAGACGCGAGCTCTGGAAACACCATATATTTT	CATLDASSGNTIYF
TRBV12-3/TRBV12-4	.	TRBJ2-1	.	TGTGCCAGCAGGGGGGCTAGCGGTGCGGGGCAGTTCTTC	CASRGASGAGQFF
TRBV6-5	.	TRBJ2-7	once	TGTGCCAGCAGTTACGGGCCAGGCGCAACCTACGAGCAGTACTTC	CASSYGPGATYEQYF
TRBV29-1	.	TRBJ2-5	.	TGCAGCGTTGGGGGGGTCGGCCAAGAGACCCAGTACTTC	CSVGGVGQETQYF
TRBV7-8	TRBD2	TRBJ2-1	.	TGTGCCAGCAGCCTCCTAGCGGGAGGTGAGCAGTTCTTC	CASSLLAGGEQFF
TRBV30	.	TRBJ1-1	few	TGTGCCTGGAGTAGACAGACCAATGAAGCTTTCTTT	CAWSRQTNEAFF
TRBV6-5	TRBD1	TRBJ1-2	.	TGTGCCAGCAGGGAGGACAGGAACTATGGCTACACCTTC	CASREDRNYGYTF
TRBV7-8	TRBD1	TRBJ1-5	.	TGTGCCAGCAGCTTAAGGACAGGCCCCCGCACCGATCAGCCCCAGCATTTT	CASSLRTGPRTDQPQHF